A single sample is the source of the 27 T cell receptor beta chains below, sequenced in a study of blood T cell repertoires in COVID-19. Sequencing was performed with immunoSEQ multiplex PCR; in TCRdb, only in-frame clones are kept and a portion is missing. Of a few hundred thousand clones listed, more than 65% were seen once; the top ten hold about 9%. The source material was peripheral blood. The receptors stem from a man aged 50 to 60 with active or convalescent COVID-19.

This chain uses TRBV5-4 with TRBJ2-2, with TRBD2 matching over 12 bases. The CDR3 covers 17 residues. V gave up 4 bases and J gave up 3 bases; unmatched junction bases: 7. The V gene's germline CDR1 is SGHNT and CDR2 YYREEE (reference sequence). The CDR3 here is CASSPPWTSGDTGELFF. Written as DNA, the CDR3 is TGTGCCAGCAGCCCTCCCTGGACTAGCGGGGACACCGGGGAGCTGTTTTTT.

The chain has TRBV27 and TRBJ2-2, with 8 bases aligning to TRBD2. Germline-derived CDR1 and CDR2 are MNHEY and SMNVEV (reference sequence). The CDR3 has 17 residues. V trimming: 10 bases; J trimming: 6 bases; junction bases outside the gene matches: 19. The CDR3 coding sequence is TGTGCCACCTCCCCGGACACCTGGGCTAGCGGGCCCGGGGAGCTGTTTTTT. The encoded protein is CATSPDTWASGPGELFF.

This clone was detected a few times. J is TRBJ2-1 and V is TRBV11-2; 14 bases are a match to TRBD2. The CDR3 extends over 18 amino acids. Looked up from germline, CDR1 is SGHAT and CDR2 is FQNNGV. V was clipped by 4 bases and J by 4 bases; unmatched bases: 9. The CDR3, as DNA: TGTGCCAGCAGCTACGAAGGACTAGCGGGGGGAATATACAATGAGCAGTTCTTC. This sequence encodes CASSYEGLAGGIYNEQFF.

The sample holds one count of this clone. The chain combines TRBV28 with TRBJ1-2; D might be TRBD1 (5 bases). Per germline, CDR1 MDHEN and CDR2 SYDVKM. The CDR3 length is 13 residues. V shed 9 bases and J shed 4 bases, with 15 bases lying between them. The CDR3 DNA sequence: TGTGCCAGTAGGGACTCGGGCGGCTATGGCTACACCTTC. As protein: CASRDSGGYGYTF.

The chain recombines TRBV7-7 with TRBJ1-1, with a possible D match to TRBD1 (5 bases). Trimming removed 3 bases at V and 0 bases at J, with 8 bases between. This CDR3 has 14 amino acids. The germline V gene encodes CDR1 SSHAT and CDR2 FNYEAQ (reference sequence). The chain's CDR3 is CASSFGGVNTEAFF. The CDR3, as DNA: TGTGCCAGCAGCTTCGGAGGGGTGAACACTGAAGCTTTCTTT.

The rearrangement joins TRBV5-1 to TRBJ1-5, with D maybe TRBD1 (5 bases). Germline V gene data show CDR1 as SGHRS and CDR2 as YFSETQ. Trimming shortened V by 0 bases and J by 7 bases, and 14 bases separated the two germline ends. The CDR3 spans 15 residues. The CDR3 sequence is CASSLDPRVGQPQHF. CDR3 sequence (DNA): TGCGCCAGCAGCTTGGATCCCAGGGTTGGACAGCCCCAGCATTTT.

This clone was recorded only once. V gene TRBV6-2 or TRBV6-3 combines with J gene TRBJ2-4; D might be TRBD1 (6 bases). This CDR3 is built from 14 residues. Germline CDR1 is MNHEY and CDR2 is SVGEGT. V was trimmed by 6 bases and J by 1 base, leaving 10 bases between them. CDR3 in DNA: TGTGCCAGCAGCAGGGGCCCTGCCAAAAACATTCAGTACTTC. Translating it yields CASSRGPAKNIQYF.

V gene TRBV19 combines with J gene TRBJ2-7; 7 bases are a match to TRBD2. The ends lost 5 bases at V and 6 bases at J; junction bases unmatched: 19. The CDR3 extends over 17 amino acids. Germline-derived CDR1 and CDR2 are LNHDA and SQIVND (reference sequence). CDR3 sequence (DNA): TGTGCCAGTAGTCCCCGGCGCAGGGAGGGTTGGGTTAGCGAGCAGTACTTC. Its translation: CASSPRRREGWVSEQYF.

This clone was counted a single time. The chain has TRBV6-5 and TRBJ2-2, with D maybe TRBD1 (6 bases). CDR1 is MNHEY, CDR2 SVGAGI, per germline. The V end lost 11 bases, the J end lost 1 base, and 14 bases lay between the germline ends. This CDR3 has 14 amino acids. The CDR3 spells CAHGAQGNTGELFF. As DNA, the CDR3 is TGTGCCCATGGGGCACAGGGGAACACCGGGGAGCTGTTTTTT.

The chain employs TRBV21-1 and TRBJ2-3; the table calls TRBD2, which could not be checked here. TRBV21-1 is marked as a pseudogene. CDR3 size: 21 residues. The CDR3 DNA reads as TGTGCCAGCAGCAAAGGCATGGAGTCGAGGACTAAGACCGAAAGCACAGATACGCAGTATTTT. Its protein is CASSKGMESRTKTESTDTQYF.

The table lists this clone with a few counts. The chain combines TRBV6-5 with TRBJ2-3; weak D call: TRBD1 (5 bases). The CDR3 has 13 amino acids. V was clipped by 8 bases and J by 2 bases, with 11 bases between them. The germline V gene encodes CDR1 MNHEY and CDR2 SVGAGI. This CDR3 reads CASRRQLTDTQYF. CDR3 sequence (DNA): TGTGCCAGCCGCCGACAGCTCACAGATACGCAGTATTTT.

This clone was found a few times. The chain links TRBV9 to TRBJ1-2; no firm D call. The ends were cut back, 3 bases at V and 8 bases at J, with 14 bases in the middle. This CDR3 spans 13 amino acids. CDR1 and CDR2 (germline): SGDLS, YYNGEE. DNA for the CDR3: TGTGCCAGCAGCGCCGGGGTTCGAGGAGGCTACACCTTC. Its translation is CASSAGVRGGYTF.

CDR3 sequence reads: CASSHPSGGSQPQHF. Written as DNA, the CDR3 is TGTGCCAGCAGCCACCCCTCAGGGGGCTCTCAGCCCCAGCATTTT. V gene TRBV11-3 combines with J gene TRBJ1-5, with 8 bases that match TRBD1. The ends lost 5 bases at V and 6 bases at J; junction bases unmatched: 9. CDR3 length: 15 amino acids. CDR1 and CDR2 from the germline V gene are SGHNT and YENEEA.

CDR3 region: CASSPFSGDYGYTF. In DNA, the CDR3 is TGTGCCAGCAGTCCCTTTTCAGGGGACTATGGCTACACCTTC. This chain links TRBV28 with TRBJ1-2, with D possibly TRBD1 on 6 matching bases. V was cut by 5 bases and J by 3 bases, with 13 bases left in between. The CDR3 loop spans 14 amino acids. In germline, CDR1 is MDHEN, CDR2 SYDVKM.

The chain combines TRBV29-1 with TRBJ2-7, with TRBD1 identical over 8 bases. V trimming: 7 bases; J trimming: 2 bases; junction bases outside the gene matches: 7. The germline V gene encodes CDR1 SQVTM and CDR2 ANQGSEA. This CDR3 spans 13 amino acids. For the CDR3, the DNA is TGCAGCGGAGGACAGGGTCTCACCTACGAGCAGTACTTC. It translates to CSGGQGLTYEQYF.

The V and J genes are TRBV10-2 and TRBJ1-2; D uncertain. Germline CDR1 reads WSHSY; CDR2 reads SAAADI. This CDR3 region has 14 residues. Trimming cost V 7 bases and J 6 bases, with 18 bases left between them. CDR3 DNA: TGCGCCAGCAAAGGTCGGGCTCCGGGAAATGGCTACACCTTC. It specifies CASKGRAPGNGYTF.

This chain connects TRBV2 to TRBJ1-2, with D possibly TRBD1 on 5 matching bases. The V gene's germline CDR1 is SNHLY and CDR2 FYNNEI. This CDR3 is 13 amino acids long. The V gene lost 4 bases and the J gene lost 4 bases, with 10 bases spanning the gap. CDR3 in amino acids: CASSAGLSYGYTF. The CDR3 DNA reads as TGTGCCAGCAGTGCAGGGTTGAGCTATGGCTACACCTTC.

This chain uses TRBV4-1 with TRBJ1-3; 12 nucleotides match TRBD1. This CDR3 has 17 residues. The V and J ends lost 1 base and 6 bases, in that order; junction bases with no gene match: 7. Germline CDR1 and CDR2: MGHRA and YSYEKL. CDR3 nucleotide sequence: TGCGCCAGCAGCCAAGGTCGGGACAGGGGGCTAATAAACACCATATATTTT. Residues: CASSQGRDRGLINTIYF.

The V and J genes are TRBV6-6 and TRBJ1-1; D is possibly TRBD1 (5 bases). This CDR3 contains 15 residues. V dropped 5 bases and J dropped 1 base, with 14 bases sitting between them. CDR1 is MNHNY, CDR2 SVGAGI, per germline (reference sequence). CDR3 region: CASSTREGRNTEAFF. The CDR3 DNA sequence: TGTGCCAGCAGTACCCGGGAGGGGAGGAACACTGAAGCTTTCTTT.

The CDR3 reads CASSPRQGNNNEQFF. The CDR3 bases are TGTGCCAGCTCACCCCGACAGGGGAACAACAATGAGCAGTTCTTC. The V call is TRBV18, the J call TRBJ2-1, with 8 nucleotides matching TRBD1. This CDR3 has 15 amino acids. Losses at the gene ends were 3 bases for V and 5 bases for J; bases not matched to a gene: 6. CDR1 is KGHSH, CDR2 LQKENI, per germline.

The chain combines TRBV28 with TRBJ2-5; D is possibly TRBD2 (8 bases). In germline, CDR1 is MDHEN, CDR2 SYDVKM. Deletions cut 6 bases from V and 5 bases from J, with 28 bases between. This CDR3 spans 18 amino acids. In DNA form, the CDR3 reads TGTGCCAGCAGCCGGGGGGGTTCGACAGGGACTAGTGTGGAGACCCAGTACTTC. It encodes CASSRGGSTGTSVETQYF.

The CDR3 loop reads CATQGGAWTSGYTGELFF. CDR3 DNA sequence: TGTGCCACCCAGGGGGGGGCCTGGACTAGCGGATACACCGGGGAGCTGTTTTTT. The chain has TRBV10-3 and TRBJ2-2, with 10 bases fitting TRBD2. The CDR3 runs 18 residues. The V gene's germline CDR1 is ENHRY and CDR2 SYGVKD. The V and J ends lost 10 bases and 3 bases, in that order; junction bases with no gene match: 17.

The chain has TRBV28 and TRBJ1-5; unclear D gene. In germline, CDR1 is MDHEN, CDR2 SYDVKM. CDR3 length equals 15 residues. Trimming took off 2 bases at V and 3 bases at J, with 11 bases between the two ends. In nucleotides, the CDR3 is TGTGCCAGCAGTTTAAGGTCGGGTTCCAATCAGCCCCAGCATTTT. Its translation: CASSLRSGSNQPQHF.

The genes are TRBV11-3 and TRBJ1-3; D uncertain. CDR1 SGHNT and CDR2 YENEEA come from the germline V gene. Trimming removed 1 base from V and 2 bases from J, with 6 bases in between. The CDR3 has 14 amino acids. The CDR3 sequence: CASSLAGAGNTIYF. The CDR3 region has the DNA TGTGCCAGCAGCTTAGCCGGGGCTGGAAACACCATATATTTT. Complete variable domain (other parts from reference TRBV11-3 and TRBJ1-3): EAGVVQSPRYKIIEKKQPVAFWCNPISGHNTLYWYLQNLGQGPELLIRYENEEAVDDSQLPKDRFSAERLKGVDSTLKIQPAELGDSAVYLCASSLAGAGNTIYFGEGSWLTVV.

This clone was seen once. V gene TRBV7-9 combines with J gene TRBJ1-5; the D is unclear. Trimming removed 1 base at V and 7 bases at J, with 5 bases between. This CDR3 has 12 residues. Germline V gives CDR1 SEHNR, CDR2 FQNEAQ (reference sequence). The chain's CDR3 is CASSLEHQPQHF. Here the CDR3 DNA reads TGTGCCAGCAGCTTAGAGCACCAGCCCCAGCATTTT.

The V gene is TRBV5-6, the J gene TRBJ2-7; D unclear. With 4 bases removed from V and 2 bases from J, the gap between germline ends came to 13 bases. The CDR3 loop spans 14 amino acids. Germline V CDR1 and CDR2: SGHDT, YYEEEE. The CDR3: CASSARRGAYEQYF. CDR3 nucleotides: TGTGCCAGCAGCGCCCGGCGCGGTGCCTACGAGCAGTACTTC.

CDR3 sequence (DNA): TGTGCCAGCAGCTCACTTGGGGGGTTCGGGGCCAACGTCCTGACTTTC. Its translation is CASSSLGGFGANVLTF. The chain is built from TRBV11-2 and TRBJ2-6; maybe TRBD2 (6 bases). CDR1 SGHAT and CDR2 FQNNGV come from the germline V gene. Between the trimmed V and J ends, which lost 4 bases and 4 bases, there was a span of 14 bases. This CDR3 contains 16 residues.